Detailed here is one T cell receptor (beta chain). This clone has more than one count but fewer than ten. Its antigen is still unknown. Base qualities are not at hand, and no much larger clone is one base apart. The data belong to a study of cytomegalovirus exposure and HLA in healthy donors (dated 2017 in TCRdb). Background on the whole study: According to an earlier analysis of 587 of the donors, about 180 million T cells yielded roughly 100 million unique TCR beta sequences and around 280 Gb of sequence data. Around 300 gigabases of sequencing data and 80 million or so unique TCR sequences were included in an early release covering 500 to 750 HLA-typed donors. Among the roughly 400 genotyped donors, more than 70% belonged to the genetic ancestry cluster associated with self-reported Caucasian donors. The study aimed to test whether signatures of past pathogen exposure could be identified by cataloging public T cell receptors. The T cell repertoires of 550 to 850 subjects were profiled by immunosequencing and related to cytomegalovirus serostatus. Along with the approximately 650-subject first cohort, a separate validation cohort of over a hundred different subjects was used. To predict cytomegalovirus infection status, the study brought together high-throughput TCR immunosequencing, statistical association of individual TCRs with disease status, and machine learning. A later analysis re-examined previously published TCR beta repertoires from several hundred donors and added high-resolution HLA genotyping to investigate patterns of TCR occurrence. In the later analysis, no new phenotypic data were used to find candidate immune exposures; instead, reliance was placed on TCR beta sequences and their occurrence across donors. To decide whether each TCR beta V gene segment behaved as functional or pseudogenic, an earlier analysis of over 500 of the donors relied on high-throughput TCR beta sequencing. Donor age, sex, ethnicity and CMV serostatus were compiled together with the repertoire data. A later genetic analysis used genome-wide SNP genotypes for about 65% of the roughly 700 donors, treating that subset as a discovery cohort. Every repertoire in the discovery cohort had been generated on one and the same sequencing platform. HLA typing included class I and class II loci at four-digit resolution. The number of typed donors differed by locus: 629-630 for A, B, C, DRB1 and DQB1; approximately 540 for DQA1; around 610 for DPA1; and some 430 for DPB1. A few DR-DQ haplotypes were treated as single units for association and clustering because of strong linkage in the cohort. Among approximately 370 genotyped donors of the cohort, an average of around 250,000 unique TCR beta nucleotide sequences was sequenced per donor, of which about 19% were non-productive. Broader findings and caveats from the paper: In vitro tests confirmed that a few of the cytomegalovirus-associated TCR beta chains recognize cytomegalovirus antigens. The only immune exposure information available for the cohort was CMV serostatus. Because HLA typing was missing for some donors at each locus, association tests included only the typed subset. Compared with the approximately 600-donor mean, donors in an Asian-associated ancestry cluster had fewer N-insertions in productive TCRs, according to a later genetic analysis. The earlier analysis of fewer than 750 of the donors excluded 15 to 20 rarely observed V segments, including chromosome 9 orphons, because counts were too low. A cluster of highly shared sequence variants was judged likely to be a technical artifact of the sequencing pipeline. Most CMV-associated TCR beta chains appeared to be HLA-restricted in a later analysis, and the HLA associations seemed to be driven largely by CMV exposure. According to a later analysis, TCR association rates differed among HLA loci, with DRB1 alleles showing the most associated TCRs and HLA-C alleles showing the fewest. In both the original and validation cohorts, the classifier was reported to diagnose cytomegalovirus status with high specificity and sensitivity. Across donors, most TCR sequences were observed very rarely, whereas some public TCRs were present in many individuals. A further reported finding was that TCR beta sequences accurately predicted the HLA-A and HLA-B alleles for most subjects in the first cohort. Specific HLA alleles were associated with 15,000 to 20,000 TCR beta sequences at a false discovery rate of 0.05 in a later analysis. In the study, some 160 TCR beta chains were listed as associated with cytomegalovirus. Because the 87-base-pair reads could not distinguish some IMGT-functional V segments, including TRBV6-2 and TRBV6-3, those segments were excluded. In this cohort, only TCR beta chains were sequenced, and detectable features were limited by the absence of alpha or paired-chain data. Broadly in line with IMGT annotations, most TCR beta V segments showed up in productive rearrangements about 87% or about 30% of the time in an earlier analysis of 450 to 750 of the donors. V-gene and J-gene trimming of TCR beta chains was associated with a missense DCLRE1C variant in a later genetic analysis, and the association was replicated in an independent cohort. Sequencing depth was assumed to be roughly uniform across donors in the presence/absence analyses, though that assumption may not hold. Linkage disequilibrium might explain the correlated functional status among segregating V segments, but an unknown experimental factor could not be ruled out. When HLA alleles, especially DR and DQ, strongly co-occurred, attributing TCR associations to individual alleles was difficult. Compared with equally common non-associated chains, HLA-associated TCR beta chains in a later analysis were more clonally expanded and had lower generation probabilities. Several of the top co-occurrence clusters appeared to be linked to parvovirus B19, influenza, CMV and Epstein-Barr virus, according to a later analysis. It was suggested by the authors that the approach could potentially be generalized to other disease states and immunological phenotypes.

Reading the germline V gene gives CDR1 SQVTM and CDR2 ANQGSEA. From the cysteine up to the phenylalanine, the CDR3 has a length of 11 residues. Just the 33-base CDR3 DNA is kept, in frame starting at base 1. The junction shows trimming of 4 bases on V and 3 bases on J, plus 7 bases between the germline ends. In total, approximately 610 healthy bone marrow donors made up the cohort. Cohort members were all nominally healthy when sampled, although unrecorded immune exposures were likely present. The donor was CMV seronegative and belonged to the group of over 300 seronegative cohort members. Every donor gave a peripheral blood sample, and the peripheral blood mononuclear cells from that sample were used for TCR beta sequencing. Genomic DNA was extracted from the blood cell samples with the Qiagen DNeasy Blood Extraction Kit. Preparation of the library involved the immunoSEQ multiplex PCR assay. For the multiplex PCR, a mixture combining 60 forward primers for TCR Vbeta segments and 13 reverse primers for TCR Jbeta segments was used. The CDR3 region of rearranged TCR beta genes was amplified from genomic DNA with a multiplex PCR assay. The Illumina HiSeq System was used to sequence the amplified TCR beta libraries as 87-base-pair reads. The paper's data handling went like this. In a later analysis, tens of millions of unique TCR beta chains were counted across the 500 to 850 repertoires, and roughly 11 million of these chains were shared by at least two donors. A nearest-neighbor algorithm error-corrected the raw reads and collapsed the reads into unique sequences, merging closely related sequences to remove PCR and sequencing errors. V, D and J gene segments were assigned by aligning CDR3 sequences to IMGT reference sequences. For a sequence to be retained, at least a six-nucleotide match to both a V gene segment and a J gene segment was required. Rearrangements were called productive when the CDR3 lacked stop codons and stayed in frame with V and J; all others were non-productive. CDR3 was defined according to IMGT convention as the region running from the second conserved V-encoded cysteine to the conserved J-encoded phenylalanine. Sequences without an unambiguous match to a single V gene segment were excluded from the earlier analysis of about 640 of the donors. An earlier analysis of fewer than 750 of the donors classified V segments as functional when productive rearrangements were above 56.7% and as segregating when the standard deviation between donors was above 5%. A statistical classification framework was built to diagnose cytomegalovirus status from the catalog of TCR beta chain sequences. In a later analysis, TCR nucleotide sequences were compared against IMGT/GENE-DB human TR gene sequences so that V and J genes could be assigned. Using the TCRdist pipeline, a later analysis assigned CDR3 sequences along with most-parsimonious VDJ recombination scenarios. A later analysis defined each TCR beta chain by its CDR3 amino acid sequence plus V-gene family, and excluded reads lacking a unique V-gene family. To address suspected cross-contamination and a sequencing artifact, a later analysis removed roughly 580 highly shared, low-generation-probability nucleotide sequences. For each public chain, a later analysis derived a clonal expansion index from normalized ranks of inferred template counts within each repertoire. A later analysis computed generation probabilities with a VDJ recombination model fitted to out-of-frame rearrangements, and checked the results against IGoR. A later analysis scored TCR-TCR, TCR-HLA and TCR-CMV co-occurrence with hypergeometric tests, applying a repertoire-size bias correction to TCR pairs. False discovery rates were estimated in a later analysis by permuting HLA or CMV assignments 20 times. In a later analysis, co-occurring TCRs were grouped using DBSCAN, with TCRdist sequence similarity added in when clustering inside HLA-allele-positive subsets. Co-occurrence clustering excluded repertoires with fewer than 30,000 or more than 120,000 public chains, plus five with anomalous nucleotide sharing. Here the immuneACCESS table is served through TCRdb, limited to in-frame sequences with V and J called. Missing clones are a known gap in these copies; in checked studies unresolved V genes cover under half, and the rest lacks a known reason. V and J calls and clone size follow that table, whereas D and trimming were derived from the DNA. This sample gives around 110,000 clones in total; around 10% of them show up just once. 2.5% to 3.5% of the sample rests with the top ten.

The sequenced sample was PBMCs. In this chain, TRBV29-1 is recombined with TRBJ2-7; the best D guess is TRBD1, with 5 bases matching. The TCR comes from a man aged 25 to 40 in good health and CMV-seronegative. The CDR3 reads as follows: CSVATVYEQYF. The DNA sequence is as follows: TGCAGCGTTGCGACAGTCTACGAGCAGTACTTC.